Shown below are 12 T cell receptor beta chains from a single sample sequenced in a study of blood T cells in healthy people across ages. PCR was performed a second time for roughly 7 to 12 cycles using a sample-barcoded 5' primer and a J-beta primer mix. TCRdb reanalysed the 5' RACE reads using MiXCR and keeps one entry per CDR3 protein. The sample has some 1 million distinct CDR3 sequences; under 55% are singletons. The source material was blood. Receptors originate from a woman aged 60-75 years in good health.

This CDR3 reads CASRPSTGARDTQYF. Written as DNA, the CDR3 is TGTGCCAGCCGGCCTTCCACTGGCGCGCGGGATACGCAGTATTTT. The rearrangement links TRBV25-1 to TRBJ2-3; D unclear. Between the trimmed V and J ends, which lost 8 bases and 6 bases, there was a span of 21 bases. This CDR3 comprises 15 residues. Germline V gene data show CDR1 as MGHDK and CDR2 as SYGVNS.

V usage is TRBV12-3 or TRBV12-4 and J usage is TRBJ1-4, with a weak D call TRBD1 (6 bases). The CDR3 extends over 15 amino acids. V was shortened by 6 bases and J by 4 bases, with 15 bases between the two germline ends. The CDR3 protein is CASSSGGANNEKLFF. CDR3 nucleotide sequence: TGTGCCAGCAGCTCTGGGGGGGCGAATAATGAAAAACTGTTTTTT.

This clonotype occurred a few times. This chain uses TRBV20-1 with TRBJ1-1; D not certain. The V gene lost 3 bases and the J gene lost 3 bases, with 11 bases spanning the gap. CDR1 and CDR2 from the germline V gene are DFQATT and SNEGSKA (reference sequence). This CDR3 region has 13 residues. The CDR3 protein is CSASIEGDTEAFF. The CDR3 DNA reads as TGCAGTGCTAGTATCGAGGGCGACACTGAAGCTTTCTTT.

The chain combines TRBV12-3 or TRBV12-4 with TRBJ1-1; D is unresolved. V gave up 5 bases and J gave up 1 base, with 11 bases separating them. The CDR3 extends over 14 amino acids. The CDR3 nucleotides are TGTGCCAGCAGTCCCCCGCCGGGGAACACTGAAGCTTTCTTT. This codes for CASSPPPGNTEAFF.

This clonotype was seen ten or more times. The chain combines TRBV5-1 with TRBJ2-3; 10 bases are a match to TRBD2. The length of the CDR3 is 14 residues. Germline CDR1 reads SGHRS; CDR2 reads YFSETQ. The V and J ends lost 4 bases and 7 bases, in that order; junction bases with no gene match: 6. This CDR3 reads CASSPAGGPNTQYF. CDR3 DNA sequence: TGCGCCAGCAGCCCAGCGGGAGGGCCGAATACGCAGTATTTT. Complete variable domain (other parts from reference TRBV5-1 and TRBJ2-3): KAGVTQTPRYLIKTRGQQVTLSCSPISGHRSVSWYQQTPGQGLQFLFEYFSETQRNKGNFPGRFSGRQFSNSRSEMNVSTLELGDSALYLCASSPAGGPNTQYFGPGTRLTVL.

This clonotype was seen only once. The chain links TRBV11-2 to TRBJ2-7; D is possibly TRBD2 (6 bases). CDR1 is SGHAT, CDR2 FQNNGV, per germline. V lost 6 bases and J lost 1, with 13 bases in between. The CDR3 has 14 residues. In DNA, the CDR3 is TGTGCCAGCAGGCCGGGAGTACGGTCCTACGAGCAGTACTTC. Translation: CASRPGVRSYEQYF.

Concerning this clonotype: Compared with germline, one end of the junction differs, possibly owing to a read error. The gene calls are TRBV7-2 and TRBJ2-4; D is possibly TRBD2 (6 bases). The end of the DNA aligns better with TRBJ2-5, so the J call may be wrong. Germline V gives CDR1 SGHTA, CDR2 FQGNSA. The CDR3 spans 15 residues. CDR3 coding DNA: TGTGCCGGCAGCTCAGAGAGCGGGCCGCAAGAGACCCAGTACTTC. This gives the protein CAGSSESGPQETQYF.

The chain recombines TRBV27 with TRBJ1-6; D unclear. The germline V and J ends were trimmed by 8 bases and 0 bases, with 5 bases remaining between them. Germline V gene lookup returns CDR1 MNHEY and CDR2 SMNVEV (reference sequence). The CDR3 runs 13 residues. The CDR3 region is CASCRSYNSPLHF. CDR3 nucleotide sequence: TGTGCCAGCTGCCGCTCCTATAATTCACCCCTCCACTTT.

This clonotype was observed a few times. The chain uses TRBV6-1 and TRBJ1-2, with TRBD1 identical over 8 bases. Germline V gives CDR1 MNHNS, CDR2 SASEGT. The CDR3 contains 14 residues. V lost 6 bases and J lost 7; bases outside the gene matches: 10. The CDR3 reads CASSAPGGLSGYTF. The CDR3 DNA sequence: TGTGCCAGCAGCGCACCAGGGGGCTTGTCTGGCTACACCTTC.

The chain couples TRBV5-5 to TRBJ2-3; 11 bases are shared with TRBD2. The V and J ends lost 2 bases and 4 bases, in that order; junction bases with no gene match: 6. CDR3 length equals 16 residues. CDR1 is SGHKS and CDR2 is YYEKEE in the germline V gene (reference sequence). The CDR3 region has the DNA TGTGCCAGCAGCTTACGGCTAGCGGGAGGTTCAGATACGCAGTATTTT. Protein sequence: CASSLRLAGGSDTQYF.

The DNA of the CDR3 is TGTGCCATCAGCTCCGGGCACAGCACAGATACGCAGTATTTT. It is translated as CAISSGHSTDTQYF. The chain has TRBV10-3 and TRBJ2-3; no definite D call. The CDR3 extends over 14 amino acids. Looked up from germline, CDR1 is ENHRY and CDR2 is SYGVKD. V dropped 6 bases and J dropped 0 bases, with 10 bases sitting between them.

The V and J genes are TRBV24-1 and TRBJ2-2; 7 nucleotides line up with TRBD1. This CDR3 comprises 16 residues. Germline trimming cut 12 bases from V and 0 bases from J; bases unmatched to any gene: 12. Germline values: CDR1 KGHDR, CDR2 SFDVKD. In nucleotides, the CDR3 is TGTGCCGCCTATGACAGGGCCCCCACGAACACCGGGGAGCTGTTTTTT. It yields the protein CAAYDRAPTNTGELFF.